This TCR beta chain was captured in a study of shared clonotypes between healthy human individuals. The CDR3 runs to 14 residues. V was cut by 4 bases and J by 2 bases, with 9 bases left in between. Per the germline V gene, CDR1 is SGHVS and CDR2 is FQNEAQ. Naive CD8 cells, CD45RO-negative and positively selected for CCR7, excluded terminally differentiated effector memory CD45RA+ cells. Libraries were prepared by immunoSEQ multiplex PCR; TCRdb keeps only in-frame clonotypes and omits some of them. There are roughly 2 million clones in the sample; about 95% occur only once, and 0.9% to 1.3% lies in the top ten.

The chain is built from TRBV7-8 and TRBJ2-1, with D possibly matching TRBD2 (6 bases). The TCR sequence derives from a man aged 18 to 35 in good health. Sequencing used naive CD8+ T cells sorted from blood. CDR3 sequence reads: CASSSGGTYNEQFF. CDR3 nucleotide sequence: TGTGCCAGCAGCTCCGGGGGTACCTACAATGAGCAGTTCTTC. Looking up the rest from reference TRBV7-8 and TRBJ2-1 gives the full variable domain: GAGVSQSPRYKVAKRGQDVALRCDPISGHVSLFWYQQALGQGPEFLTYFQNEAQLDKSGLPSDRFFAERPEGSVSTLKIQRTQQEDSAVYLCASSSGGTYNEQFFGPGTRLTVL.